These T cell receptor beta chains were read from a single sample in a study of blood T cells in healthy people across ages. TCRdb re-called the 5' RACE reads with MiXCR, one entry per CDR3 protein. The sample carries some 760,000 distinct CDR3 sequences, 20% to 25% recorded once. This sample also appeared in a second study, on T cells of mothers and their children.

The sequenced material came from blood. The receptors originated from a boy between 10 and 17 years old in good health. CDR3s include the opening cysteine and the closing phenylalanine or tryptophan. The D gene is left open where the match is weak. Where a row states a size, it is once, few, many or the class of an expanded clone; other rows omit it.

j_gene: TRBJ1-2; v_gene: TRBV10-3; abundance: few; d_gene: TRBD1; CDR3aa: CATEGQLPLDNYGYTF; CDR3nt: TGTGCCACTGAGGGACAGCTCCCTCTAGACAACTATGGCTACACCTTC
j_gene: TRBJ2-7; v_gene: TRBV6-1; abundance: few; d_gene: TRBD2; CDR3aa: CASSPPGLAGGDEQYF; CDR3nt: TGTGCCAGCAGTCCCCCAGGACTAGCGGGAGGGGACGAGCAGTACTTC
j_gene: TRBJ2-7; v_gene: TRBV6-1; abundance: once; d_gene: .; CDR3aa: CASSERRGPYEQYF; CDR3nt: TGTGCCAGCAGTGAAAGGAGGGGGCCATACGAGCAGTACTTC
j_gene: TRBJ2-7; v_gene: TRBV3-1; abundance: .; d_gene: TRBD2; CDR3aa: CASSRLAGVSHEQYF; CDR3nt: TGTGCCAGCAGCCGACTAGCGGGCGTCTCCCACGAGCAGTACTTC
j_gene: TRBJ1-5; v_gene: TRBV12-3/TRBV12-4; abundance: .; d_gene: .; CDR3aa: CASSFRGEQPQHF; CDR3nt: TGTGCCAGCAGTTTCAGGGGCGAACAGCCCCAGCATTTT
j_gene: TRBJ2-2; v_gene: TRBV5-1; abundance: .; d_gene: TRBD1; CDR3aa: CASSLGRGQGATGELFF; CDR3nt: TGCGCCAGCAGCTTGGGGCGTGGACAGGGGGCCACCGGGGAGCTGTTTTTT
j_gene: TRBJ2-5; v_gene: TRBV7-9; abundance: many; d_gene: .; CDR3aa: CASSLAGGTETQYF; CDR3nt: TGTGCCAGCAGCTTAGCAGGCGGGACGGAGACCCAGTACTTC
j_gene: TRBJ2-7; v_gene: TRBV13; abundance: few; d_gene: .; CDR3aa: CASRNGTFYEQYF; CDR3nt: TGTGCCAGCAGGAACGGGACATTCTACGAGCAGTACTTC
j_gene: TRBJ2-3; v_gene: TRBV3-1; abundance: .; d_gene: .; CDR3aa: CASSPHFGGTDTQYF; CDR3nt: TGTGCCAGCAGCCCACACTTTGGGGGCACAGATACGCAGTATTTT
j_gene: TRBJ2-1; v_gene: TRBV5-5; abundance: few; d_gene: .; CDR3aa: CASSGTKGNNEQFF; CDR3nt: TGTGCCAGCAGCGGGACCAAGGGGAACAATGAGCAGTTCTTC
j_gene: TRBJ2-3; v_gene: TRBV7-8; abundance: few; d_gene: .; CDR3aa: CASSLTDSSGPSRPDTQYF; CDR3nt: TGTGCCAGCAGTCTTACGGACTCCTCGGGACCATCAAGGCCAGATACGCAGTATTTT
j_gene: TRBJ1-5; v_gene: TRBV7-2; abundance: .; d_gene: .; CDR3aa: CASSRDSNNQPQHF; CDR3nt: TGTGCCAGCAGCCGAGACAGCAACAATCAGCCCCAGCATTTT
j_gene: TRBJ2-7; v_gene: TRBV21-1; abundance: few; d_gene: .; CDR3aa: CASSKGAIGERGYEQYF; CDR3nt: TGTGCCAGCAGCAAAGGGGCGATTGGTGAGCGTGGCTACGAGCAGTACTTC
j_gene: TRBJ2-7; v_gene: TRBV7-6; abundance: .; d_gene: .; CDR3aa: CASSLALDSAYEQYF; CDR3nt: TGTGCCAGCAGCTTAGCCCTGGACAGTGCCTACGAGCAGTACTTC
j_gene: TRBJ1-1; v_gene: TRBV27; abundance: few; d_gene: TRBD1; CDR3aa: CASTNPGQDREAFF; CDR3nt: TGTGCCAGCACCAATCCGGGACAGGACCGTGAAGCTTTCTTT
j_gene: TRBJ2-3; v_gene: TRBV12-3/TRBV12-4; abundance: .; d_gene: TRBD1; CDR3aa: CASNLGQIADTQYF; CDR3nt: TGTGCCAGCAACCTGGGACAGATCGCAGATACGCAGTATTTT
j_gene: TRBJ2-1; v_gene: TRBV5-1; abundance: few; d_gene: TRBD1; CDR3aa: CASSYDRGSFSYNEQFF; CDR3nt: TGCGCCAGCAGCTACGACAGGGGCTCCTTCTCCTACAATGAGCAGTTCTTC
j_gene: TRBJ1-2; v_gene: TRBV19; abundance: .; d_gene: .; CDR3aa: CASSIVPAGSNYGYTF; CDR3nt: TGTGCCAGTAGTATAGTTCCTGCAGGGTCTAACTATGGCTACACCTTC
j_gene: TRBJ2-7; v_gene: TRBV7-9; abundance: .; d_gene: TRBD2; CDR3aa: CASREAGLADPYEQYF; CDR3nt: TGTGCCAGCAGGGAAGCCGGACTAGCGGACCCCTACGAGCAGTACTTC
j_gene: TRBJ1-1; v_gene: TRBV29-1; abundance: .; d_gene: .; CDR3aa: CSVGGAGTLKAFF; CDR3nt: TGCAGCGTTGGGGGGGCAGGGACGCTAAAAGCTTTCTTT
j_gene: TRBJ1-2; v_gene: TRBV20-1; abundance: once; d_gene: .; CDR3aa: CSARQGTDPYGYTF; CDR3nt: TGCAGTGCTAGACAAGGTACGGACCCGTATGGCTACACCTTC
j_gene: TRBJ2-1; v_gene: TRBV6-6; abundance: few; d_gene: .; CDR3aa: CASSSLGNPRFF; CDR3nt: TGTGCCAGCAGTTCCCTAGGGAACCCCCGGTTCTTC
j_gene: TRBJ2-1; v_gene: TRBV24-1; abundance: .; d_gene: .; CDR3aa: CATSDPEPGEEQFF; CDR3nt: TGTGCCACCAGTGACCCCGAGCCAGGGGAGGAGCAGTTCTTC
j_gene: TRBJ1-5; v_gene: TRBV27; abundance: .; d_gene: TRBD1; CDR3aa: CASSLSGTGNNQPQHF; CDR3nt: TGTGCCAGCAGTTTATCTGGGACAGGAAACAATCAGCCCCAGCATTTT
j_gene: TRBJ2-7; v_gene: TRBV28; abundance: few; d_gene: TRBD1; CDR3aa: CASSRPGQDEQYF; CDR3nt: TGTGCCAGCAGCCGACCGGGACAGGACGAGCAGTACTTC
j_gene: TRBJ1-4; v_gene: TRBV7-2; abundance: few; d_gene: TRBD1; CDR3aa: CASSLRGTGDGEKLFF; CDR3nt: TGTGCCAGCAGCCTACGAGGGACAGGGGACGGGGAAAAACTGTTTTTT
j_gene: TRBJ2-4; v_gene: TRBV7-2; abundance: .; d_gene: TRBD2; CDR3aa: CASRISGRGSSNIQYF; CDR3nt: TGTGCCAGCAGGATTAGCGGGAGGGGGAGTTCAAACATTCAGTACTTC
j_gene: TRBJ2-3; v_gene: TRBV12-5; abundance: .; d_gene: .; CDR3aa: CASGLTGGTDTQYF; CDR3nt: TGTGCTAGTGGTTTGACGGGAGGCACAGATACGCAGTATTTT
j_gene: TRBJ2-2; v_gene: TRBV6-5; abundance: .; d_gene: .; CDR3aa: CTSSYYPGRGGTGELFF; CDR3nt: TGTACCAGCAGTTACTACCCGGGCAGGGGTGGAACCGGGGAGCTGTTTTTT
j_gene: TRBJ2-1; v_gene: TRBV4-3; abundance: .; d_gene: TRBD2; CDR3aa: CASSQDSIAGSSYNEQFF; CDR3nt: TGCGCCAGCAGCCAAGATTCGATAGCGGGGTCCTCCTACAATGAGCAGTTCTTC
j_gene: TRBJ2-1; v_gene: TRBV24-1; abundance: .; d_gene: .; CDR3aa: CATSGSINEQFF; CDR3nt: TGTGCCACCAGTGGCTCGATCAATGAGCAGTTCTTC
j_gene: TRBJ2-4; v_gene: TRBV18; abundance: .; d_gene: .; CDR3aa: CASLGDIKNIQYF; CDR3nt: TGTGCCAGCTTAGGGGACATCAAAAACATTCAGTACTTC
j_gene: TRBJ2-5; v_gene: TRBV5-1; abundance: many; d_gene: .; CDR3aa: CASSFDQETQYF; CDR3nt: TGCGCCAGCAGCTTCGACCAAGAGACCCAGTACTTC
j_gene: TRBJ1-1; v_gene: TRBV2; abundance: few; d_gene: .; CDR3aa: CASSDAGVGAAEAFF; CDR3nt: TGTGCCAGCAGTGATGCGGGGGTCGGAGCCGCTGAAGCTTTCTTT
j_gene: TRBJ2-4; v_gene: TRBV12-3/TRBV12-4; abundance: .; d_gene: TRBD2; CDR3aa: CASSLSGLAGSIQYF; CDR3nt: TGTGCCAGCAGTTTGTCGGGACTAGCAGGAAGCATTCAGTACTTC
j_gene: TRBJ1-2; v_gene: TRBV29-1; abundance: .; d_gene: .; CDR3aa: CSVFIGLVDGYTF; CDR3nt: TGCAGCGTTTTTATAGGGCTTGTGGATGGCTACACCTTC
j_gene: TRBJ2-7; v_gene: TRBV20-1; abundance: .; d_gene: .; CDR3aa: CSANGGAWEQYF; CDR3nt: TGCAGTGCTAACGGGGGAGCTTGGGAGCAGTACTTC
j_gene: TRBJ2-3; v_gene: TRBV11-3; abundance: few; d_gene: .; CDR3aa: CASSRDLLGDTQYF; CDR3nt: TGTGCCAGCAGCCGAGATCTACTTGGTGATACGCAGTATTTT
j_gene: TRBJ2-7; v_gene: TRBV12-3/TRBV12-4; abundance: few; d_gene: .; CDR3aa: CASTKTLQGEQYF; CDR3nt: TGTGCCAGCACTAAAACCCTTCAGGGCGAGCAGTACTTC
j_gene: TRBJ1-1; v_gene: TRBV6-1; abundance: .; d_gene: .; CDR3aa: CASILGGHTEAFF; CDR3nt: TGTGCCAGCATCCTTGGGGGGCACACTGAAGCTTTCTTT
j_gene: TRBJ2-1; v_gene: TRBV5-5; abundance: .; d_gene: TRBD2; CDR3aa: CASSLASRGGNEQFF; CDR3nt: TGTGCCAGCAGCTTGGCCTCGCGGGGGGGCAATGAGCAGTTCTTC
j_gene: TRBJ2-1; v_gene: TRBV24-1; abundance: few; d_gene: .; CDR3aa: CATSEPTGPALYEQFF; CDR3nt: TGTGCCACCAGTGAACCAACTGGCCCCGCACTTTATGAGCAGTTCTTC
j_gene: TRBJ2-7; v_gene: TRBV7-8; abundance: many; d_gene: TRBD2; CDR3aa: CASSSASGYEQYF; CDR3nt: TGTGCCAGCAGCTCGGCTAGCGGCTACGAGCAGTACTTC
j_gene: TRBJ2-3; v_gene: TRBV7-9; abundance: .; d_gene: TRBD2; CDR3aa: CASSAGGTSGTQYF; CDR3nt: TGTGCCAGCTCGGCGGGGGGGACCTCAGGGACGCAGTATTTT
j_gene: TRBJ2-1; v_gene: TRBV5-4; abundance: .; d_gene: .; CDR3aa: CASSPTPTEGYNEQFF; CDR3nt: TGTGCCAGCAGCCCTACTCCGACAGAGGGCTACAATGAGCAGTTCTTC
j_gene: TRBJ2-7; v_gene: TRBV5-1; abundance: .; d_gene: TRBD1; CDR3aa: CASSERQGVLVEQYF; CDR3nt: TGCGCCAGCAGCGAGCGCCAGGGGGTCTTGGTCGAGCAGTACTTC
j_gene: TRBJ2-1; v_gene: TRBV7-9; abundance: few; d_gene: .; CDR3aa: CASSPSAPGEQFF; CDR3nt: TGTGCCAGCAGCCCTAGTGCTCCCGGTGAGCAGTTCTTC
j_gene: TRBJ2-1; v_gene: TRBV5-1; abundance: few; d_gene: TRBD1; CDR3aa: CASSNQGANEQFF; CDR3nt: TGCGCCAGCAGCAATCAGGGGGCCAATGAGCAGTTCTTC
j_gene: TRBJ2-3; v_gene: TRBV7-2; abundance: .; d_gene: TRBD2; CDR3aa: CASSFLGLAPDTQYF; CDR3nt: TGTGCCAGCAGCTTCCTGGGACTAGCGCCAGATACGCAGTATTTT
j_gene: TRBJ2-5; v_gene: TRBV7-2; abundance: few; d_gene: .; CDR3aa: CASSLVGLVETQYF; CDR3nt: TGTGCCAGCAGCTTAGTAGGTTTAGTCGAGACCCAGTACTTC